Below, 10 T cell receptor beta chains from the same sample are listed, as sequenced in a study of T cells in localized non-small cell lung cancer. Repertoires were generated with immunoSEQ multiplex PCR, while TCRdb's copy carries only in-frame clones and drops some. The sample records around 78,000 clones, 88% being singletons. The sequences come from peripheral blood, collected before any cancer treatment. The receptor set was obtained from a woman between 40 and 69 years old with stage I squamous cell lung carcinoma.

This rearrangement joins TRBV9 to TRBJ2-5; 7 nucleotides match TRBD2. The CDR3 spans 17 residues. Germline CDR1 is SGDLS and CDR2 is YYNGEE. The V segment lost 0 bases and the J segment 2 bases; nucleotides outside the gene matches: 10. The CDR3 DNA is TGTGCCAGCAGCGTAGGATCCCCTAGCGGATTTCAAGAGACCCAGTACTTC. Its protein product is CASSVGSPSGFQETQYF.

This clone appeared a few times. The V and J genes are TRBV6-5 and TRBJ1-4; no clear D. The CDR3 length is 14 residues. Between the trimmed V and J ends, which lost 6 bases and 5 bases, there was a span of 13 bases. Germline V CDR1 and CDR2: MNHEY, SVGAGI. DNA of the CDR3: TGTGCCAGCAGCCTTAGGACGGAAAATGAAAAACTGTTTTTT. Encoded protein: CASSLRTENEKLFF.

This clone appeared once. This chain uses TRBV19 with TRBJ2-4; 10 positions match TRBD2. Germline V gives CDR1 LNHDA, CDR2 SQIVND (reference sequence). Germline trimming cut 6 bases from V and 8 bases from J; bases unmatched to any gene: 19. The CDR3 has 18 residues. Here the CDR3 DNA reads TGTGCCAGTAGCTGGATCGGGAAACTAGCGGGGCCCGGGGACATTCAGTACTTC. This codes for CASSWIGKLAGPGDIQYF.

This clone was recorded only once. This CDR3 reads CASSPGTSNQPQHF. The CDR3 region has the DNA TGTGCCAGCAGCCCCGGGACAAGCAATCAGCCCCAGCATTTT. The chain joins TRBV6-6 to TRBJ1-5; a weak D match, TRBD1 (6 bases). V was trimmed by 6 bases and J by 1 base, leaving 10 bases between them. The CDR3 contains 14 residues. Germline values: CDR1 MNHNY, CDR2 SVGAGI (reference sequence).

The V gene is TRBV19, the J gene TRBJ2-5, with 8 bases identical to TRBD1. CDR1 LNHDA and CDR2 SQIVND come from the germline V gene (reference sequence). This CDR3 region has 15 residues. V dropped 5 bases and J dropped 1; count of bases not matched to a gene: 6. CDR3 region: CASSGQGLGQETQYF. The CDR3 DNA sequence: TGTGCCAGTAGTGGACAGGGACTGGGCCAAGAGACCCAGTACTTC.

This chain links TRBV5-4 with TRBJ1-1; tentatively, D is TRBD1 (5 bases). Trimming took off 6 bases at V and 0 bases at J, with 6 bases between the two ends. The CDR3 loop spans 12 amino acids. Per the germline V gene, CDR1 is SGHNT and CDR2 is YYREEE (reference sequence). DNA for the CDR3: TGTGCCAGCAAGGGGCTGAACACTGAAGCTTTCTTT. Translation gives CASKGLNTEAFF.

The V and J genes are TRBV7-6 and TRBJ1-1; D gene uncertain. Germline CDR1 and CDR2: SGHVS and FNYEAQ. Trimming pared 5 bases from V and 1 base from J, leaving 14 bases between. There are 15 residues in the CDR3. The CDR3 region is CASSQASPWNTEAFF. In DNA, the CDR3 is TGTGCCAGCAGCCAGGCGTCCCCGTGGAACACTGAAGCTTTCTTT.

The genes are TRBV6-1 and TRBJ1-2; no clear D. The V end was cut by 2 bases, the J end by 6 bases, with 10 bases between. Germline assignment: CDR1 MNHNS and CDR2 SASEGT. The CDR3 consists of 13 residues. As DNA, the CDR3 is TGTGCCAGCAGTGAAAGTTATATCGATGGCTACACCTTC. Translating it yields CASSESYIDGYTF.

The chain links TRBV27 to TRBJ2-7; the D gene could be TRBD1 or TRBD2 (5 bases each). Per germline, CDR1 MNHEY and CDR2 SMNVEV (reference sequence). This CDR3 is built from 15 residues. Trimming removed 8 bases from V and 7 bases from J, with 24 bases in between. DNA of the CDR3: TGTGCCAGCTTCACCGCCGGGACCCCACTTGCGGAGCAGTACTTC. This gives the protein CASFTAGTPLAEQYF.

The chain joins TRBV30 to TRBJ2-1; possible D gene TRBD1, 6 bases. The germline V gene encodes CDR1 GTSNPN and CDR2 SVGIG (reference sequence). The V end was cut by 0 bases, the J end by 9 bases, with 18 bases between. The CDR3 spans 15 residues. The CDR3 protein is CAWSVIKGVLGEQFF. Written as DNA, the CDR3 is TGTGCCTGGAGTGTAATCAAGGGGGTGTTGGGTGAGCAGTTCTTC.